One sample yielded the 16 T cell receptor beta chains listed below, sequenced in a study of blood T cell repertoires in COVID-19. Using immunoSEQ multiplex PCR, the repertoire was profiled, and TCRdb retains in-frame clones only, with some absent. Of approximately 210,000 clones listed, 82% are singletons. Material for sequencing was peripheral blood. These TCRs come from a woman older than 75 with acute or convalescent COVID-19.

The chain employs TRBV5-1 and TRBJ2-3, with a tentative D call TRBD2 (6 bases). Between the trimmed V and J ends, which lost 3 bases and 2 bases, there was a span of 16 bases. In germline, CDR1 is SGHRS, CDR2 YFSETQ. The CDR3 has 16 residues. The CDR3 nucleotides read TGCGCCAGCAGCTCGGGACTTTCAGTACTCACAGATACGCAGTATTTT. This gives the protein CASSSGLSVLTDTQYF.

The V call is TRBV4-3, the J call TRBJ2-7; D perhaps matches TRBD1 (5 bases). The length of the CDR3 is 14 residues. The germline CDR1 and CDR2 sequences are LGHNA and YSLEER. Trimming cost V 1 base and J 7 bases, with 14 bases left between them. The chain's CDR3 is CASSQVIRGGEQYF. As DNA, the CDR3 is TGCGCCAGCAGCCAAGTTATAAGGGGTGGGGAGCAGTACTTC.

The chain links TRBV6-6 to TRBJ2-5, with 8 bases matching TRBD2. The CDR3 runs 17 residues. Losses at the gene ends were 5 bases for V and 2 bases for J; bases not matched to a gene: 13. The germline CDR1 and CDR2 sequences are MNHNY and SVGAGI (reference sequence). The CDR3 spells CASSPGLGPGFQETQYF. The CDR3 nucleotides are TGTGCCAGCAGTCCGGGACTAGGGCCCGGGTTTCAAGAGACCCAGTACTTC.

The CDR3 sequence is CASSPPGHTTPFF. The CDR3 coding sequence is TGTGCCAGCAGCCCTCCGGGACACACGACGCCTTTCTTT. The rearrangement links TRBV7-9 to TRBJ1-1; D possibly corresponds to TRBD1 (6 bases). Germline V gene lookup returns CDR1 SEHNR and CDR2 FQNEAQ (reference sequence). V shed 5 bases and J shed 12 bases, with 19 bases lying between them. The CDR3 is 13 residues long.

This sequence joins TRBV6-5 and TRBJ1-1; D gene ambiguous. Trimming took 2 bases from V and 4 from J, leaving 11 bases between them. CDR1 and CDR2 (germline): MNHEY, SVGAGI. The CDR3 is 14 amino acids. CDR3 region: CASSYLTQTTEAFF. In nucleotides, the CDR3 is TGTGCCAGCAGTTACCTCACACAGACCACTGAAGCTTTCTTT.

The V and J genes are TRBV5-4 and TRBJ1-2; 7 bases are shared with TRBD1. The germline V gene encodes CDR1 SGHNT and CDR2 YYREEE (reference sequence). V was clipped by 0 bases and J by 3 bases; unmatched bases: 5. The CDR3 sequence is 15 residues long. In DNA form, the CDR3 reads TGTGCCAGCAGCTTGGACAGGGGCGATTACTATGGCTACACCTTC. Residues: CASSLDRGDYYGYTF.

The chain joins TRBV16 to TRBJ2-7; D possibly corresponds to TRBD1 (6 bases). The ends were cut back, 2 bases at V and 2 bases at J, with 10 bases in the middle. The CDR3 loop spans 14 amino acids. Germline CDR1 and CDR2: KGHSY and FQNENV. CDR3 in amino acids: CASSQHGQTYEQYF. The CDR3 DNA is TGTGCCAGCAGCCAACATGGACAGACCTACGAGCAGTACTTC.

The chain links TRBV7-2 to TRBJ1-1; D ambiguous. Trimming shortened V by 8 bases and J by 0 bases, and 4 bases separated the two germline ends. In germline, CDR1 is SGHTA, CDR2 FQGNSA. This CDR3 region has 11 residues. The CDR3 coding sequence is TGTGCCAGCCAGTTGAACACTGAAGCTTTCTTT. Translating gives CASQLNTEAFF.

The chain recombines TRBV19 with TRBJ2-2; possible D gene TRBD2, 6 bases. Germline V lookup: CDR1 LNHDA, CDR2 SQIVND (reference sequence). V lost 3 bases and J 1 base, leaving 9 bases between the germline ends. CDR3 length: 15 amino acids. The CDR3 protein is CASSIQAGNTGELFF. The CDR3 nucleotides read TGTGCCAGTAGTATTCAAGCGGGGAACACCGGGGAGCTGTTTTTT.

On this clone: Other DNA sequences in the sample encode the same CDR3. The chain links TRBV19 to TRBJ1-5; D is undetermined. Looked up from germline, CDR1 is LNHDA and CDR2 is SQIVND (reference sequence). The CDR3 is 13 residues long. V was pared by 4 bases and J by 2 bases, with 6 bases between. The chain's CDR3 is CASSSQGNQPQHF. CDR3 DNA sequence: TGTGCCAGTAGTAGTCAGGGCAATCAGCCCCAGCATTTT.

The chain employs TRBV11-3 and TRBJ1-1, with D uncertain. The CDR3 has 13 residues. V was trimmed by 3 bases and J by 4 bases, leaving 9 bases between them. Germline CDR1 SGHNT, CDR2 YENEEA. The CDR3 is CASSFREATEAFF. In DNA, the CDR3 is TGTGCCAGCAGCTTTCGGGAGGCCACTGAAGCTTTCTTT. Full variable domain (remainder filled in from reference TRBV11-3 and TRBJ1-1): EAGVVQSPRYKIIEKKQPVAFWCNPISGHNTLYWYLQNLGQGPELLIRYENEEAVDDSQLPKDRFSAERLKGVDSTLKIQPAELGDSAVYLCASSFREATEAFFGQGTRLTVV.

CDR3 DNA: TGTGCCAGCAGCTTGGGGCCGGGTAGAGGAGCTTTCTTT. This codes for CASSLGPGRGAFF. The chain uses TRBV5-8 and TRBJ1-1; the D is unclear. CDR1 is SGHTS and CDR2 is YDEGEE in the germline V gene. Trimming removed 0 bases from V and 10 bases from J, with 13 bases in between. The CDR3 contains 13 residues.

V usage is TRBV2 and J usage is TRBJ1-2; D may be TRBD1 (5 bases). CDR1 and CDR2 (germline): SNHLY, FYNNEI. The V end lost 5 bases, the J end lost 6 bases, and 10 bases lay between the germline ends. CDR3 length: 12 residues. CDR3 residues: CASSTVGHGYTF. For the CDR3, the DNA is TGTGCCAGCAGTACTGTGGGGCATGGCTACACCTTC.

The CDR3 sequence is CASSVGDRGLVEQYF. The CDR3 nucleotides are TGTGCCAGCAGCGTAGGGGACAGGGGGCTCGTAGAGCAGTACTTC. The chain couples TRBV9 to TRBJ2-7; 12 nucleotides match TRBD1. Germline CDR1 and CDR2: SGDLS and YYNGEE. J gave up 7 bases and V 0 bases, and 5 bases lay outside the gene matches. This CDR3 region has 15 residues.

The chain employs TRBV19 and TRBJ1-2; D is undetermined. Trimming left V 6 bases short and J 2 bases short, with 13 bases between. The CDR3 runs to 14 residues. CDR1 is LNHDA and CDR2 is SQIVND in the germline V gene (reference sequence). The CDR3 sequence: CASRPEAFNYGYTF. The CDR3 DNA reads TGTGCCAGTAGGCCTGAGGCTTTCAACTATGGCTACACCTTC.

The J gene is TRBJ1-3, the V gene TRBV7-9; 10 nucleotides match TRBD1. The CDR3 sequence is 15 residues long. Germline V lookup: CDR1 SEHNR, CDR2 FQNEAQ (reference sequence). The V gene end was trimmed by 6 bases and the J gene end by 3 bases; junction bases not matched to a gene: 5. For the CDR3, the DNA is TGTGCCAGCAGAAGGGACAGGGGCATTGGAAACACCATATATTTT. Its protein is CASRRDRGIGNTIYF.